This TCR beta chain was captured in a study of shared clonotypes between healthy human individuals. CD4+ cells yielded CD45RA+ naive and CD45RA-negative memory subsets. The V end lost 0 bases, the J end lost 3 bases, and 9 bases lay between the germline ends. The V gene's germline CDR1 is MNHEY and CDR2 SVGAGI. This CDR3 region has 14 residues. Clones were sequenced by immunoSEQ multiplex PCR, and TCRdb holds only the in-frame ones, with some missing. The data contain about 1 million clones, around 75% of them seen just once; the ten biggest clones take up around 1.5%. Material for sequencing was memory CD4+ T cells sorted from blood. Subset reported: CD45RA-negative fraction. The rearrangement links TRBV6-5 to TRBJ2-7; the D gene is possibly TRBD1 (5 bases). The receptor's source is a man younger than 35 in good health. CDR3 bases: TGTGCCAGCAGTTACTCGAGACAGATCTACGAGCAGTACTTC. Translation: CASSYSRQIYEQYF.